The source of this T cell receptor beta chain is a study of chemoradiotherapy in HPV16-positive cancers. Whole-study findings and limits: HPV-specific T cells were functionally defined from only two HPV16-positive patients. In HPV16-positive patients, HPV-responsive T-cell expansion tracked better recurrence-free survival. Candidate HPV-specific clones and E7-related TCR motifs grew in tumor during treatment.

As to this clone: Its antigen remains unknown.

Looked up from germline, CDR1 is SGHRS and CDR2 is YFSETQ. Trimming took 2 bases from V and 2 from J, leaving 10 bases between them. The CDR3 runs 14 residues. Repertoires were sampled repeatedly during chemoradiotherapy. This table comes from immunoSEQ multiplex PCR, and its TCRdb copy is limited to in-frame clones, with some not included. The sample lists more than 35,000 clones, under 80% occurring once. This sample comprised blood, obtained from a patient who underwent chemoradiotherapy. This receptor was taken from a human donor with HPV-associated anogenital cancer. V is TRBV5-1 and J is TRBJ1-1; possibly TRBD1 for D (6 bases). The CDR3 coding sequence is TGCGCCAGCAGCTTAGGGACACGTAACACTGAAGCTTTCTTT. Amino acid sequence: CASSLGTRNTEAFF. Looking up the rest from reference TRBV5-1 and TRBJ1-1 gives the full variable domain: KAGVTQTPRYLIKTRGQQVTLSCSPISGHRSVSWYQQTPGQGLQFLFEYFSETQRNKGNFPGRFSGRQFSNSRSEMNVSTLELGDSALYLCASSLGTRNTEAFFGQGTRLTVV.